This is a list of T cell receptor beta chains from one sample in a study of blood T cell repertoires in COVID-19. Sequenced by immunoSEQ multiplex PCR; TCRdb stores in-frame clones only, minus some. The sample carries hundreds of thousands of clones, 80% to 90% recorded once. The source material was PBMCs or T cells enriched from blood (not recorded which). All receptors derive from a man aged 45-65 years who had been exposed to COVID-19. Both conserved end residues are part of each CDR3. D genes are given only for firm matches. The listing skips clone size in some rows; elsewhere it reads once, few, many or a size class.

j_gene,d_gene,abundance,v_gene,len,CDR3aa,CDR3nt
TRBJ1-1,.,once,TRBV2,14,CAIDLRARETEAFF,TGTGCCATCGATCTAAGGGCCCGGGAGACTGAAGCTTTCTTT
TRBJ2-5,.,.,TRBV10-3,18,CAISDPFLDLSGGETQYF,TGTGCCATCAGCGACCCTTTTTTAGATTTGTCCGGGGGAGAGACCCAGTACTTC
TRBJ1-1,TRBD1,.,TRBV10-3,16,CAIRSTQGAGDTEAFF,TGTGCCATCAGGAGTACACAGGGGGCTGGTGACACTGAAGCTTTCTTT
TRBJ2-3,.,.,TRBV5-5,15,CASSLDGRSTDTQYF,TGTGCCAGCAGCTTGGACGGGAGAAGCACAGATACGCAGTATTTT
TRBJ1-3,.,.,TRBV9,16,CASSVGTPSRGNTIYF,TGTGCCAGCAGCGTAGGGACACCCTCACGGGGAAACACCATATATTTT
TRBJ1-5,TRBD1,.,TRBV28,15,CASSRPQGGHQPQHF,TGTGCCAGCAGTCGTCCACAGGGGGGCCATCAGCCCCAGCATTTT
TRBJ1-2,TRBD1,.,TRBV5-1,14,CASSLARDSYGYTF,TGCGCCAGCAGCTTGGCGAGGGACAGCTATGGCTACACCTTC
TRBJ2-1,TRBD2,.,TRBV14,15,CASSHGDLADNEQFF,TGTGCCAGCAGCCATGGAGACCTAGCGGACAATGAGCAGTTCTTC
TRBJ1-5,.,.,TRBV11-2,13,CASSSTENQPQHF,TGTGCCAGCAGCTCGACTGAAAATCAGCCCCAGCATTTT
TRBJ2-3,TRBD2,once,TRBV5-4,15,CASSPYTLASDTQYF,TGTGCCAGCAGCCCCTACACACTAGCGTCAGATACGCAGTATTTT
TRBJ1-1,.,.,TRBV2,14,CASRREQGYTEAFF,TGTGCCAGCAGACGAGAACAGGGCTACACTGAAGCTTTCTTT
TRBJ2-1,TRBD1,once,TRBV28,17,CASSMGERQGGFNEQFF,TGTGCCAGCAGTATGGGGGAAAGACAGGGTGGTTTCAATGAGCAGTTCTTC
TRBJ1-2,.,.,TRBV5-4,15,CASSLPAQGNYGYTF,TGTGCCAGCAGCCTCCCCGCCCAGGGGAACTATGGCTACACCTTC
TRBJ1-5,TRBD1,.,TRBV24-1,16,CATSDPTGDSNQPQHF,TGTGCCACCAGTGACCCAACAGGGGATAGCAATCAGCCCCAGCATTTT